This entry features one T cell receptor beta chain sequence. Its antigen is still unknown. This CDR3 region has 19 residues. The germline V gene encodes CDR1 SGHRS and CDR2 YFSETQ. V dropped 4 bases and J dropped 4 bases, with 28 bases sitting between them. This sample was included in a study of long-term antiretroviral therapy in people with HIV. Broader study findings: Before ART, certain clones expanded, and these dominated the repertoire at all time points.

Survey level was the resolution at which the v3.0 immunoSEQ assay ran. Repertoires were generated with immunoSEQ multiplex PCR, while TCRdb's copy carries only in-frame clones and drops some. The sample has approximately 33,000 clones, approximately 85% seen once. At least one PBMC sample before ART and at least two after were required. This chain connects TRBV5-1 to TRBJ2-3; D is possibly TRBD2 (7 bases). This TCR came from a man younger than 35 with HIV. The sample consisted of unsorted PBMCs, taken 0.8 years before starting antiretroviral therapy. CDR3 sequence: CASSPRGAAFGGPSDTQYF. CDR3 DNA: TGCGCCAGCAGCCCTCGCGGCGCGGCGTTCGGGGGGCCTTCAGATACGCAGTATTTT.